This passage covers 27 T cell receptor beta chains from one sample sequenced in a study of shared clonotypes between healthy human individuals. Generated by immunoSEQ multiplex PCR, the TCRdb table keeps only in-frame clones and is missing some. The sample includes 2 million to 3 million clones, 80% to 95% of them seen just once. Sequenced sample: naive CD4+ T cells from PBMCs. Subset of the sample: CD45RA+ positively selected. These TCRs come from a man between 18 and 29 years old in good health. Some clones in this sample may be carry-over from other donors' samples.

The J gene is TRBJ1-4, the V gene TRBV29-1, with D possibly TRBD1 on 5 matching bases. Trimming cost V 6 bases and J 0 bases, with 11 bases left between them. The CDR3 sequence is 14 residues long. Germline V lookup: CDR1 SQVTM, CDR2 ANQGSEA. CDR3 nucleotide sequence: TGCAGCGTGGCAGGGAGTGCAACTAATGAAAAACTGTTTTTT. Its translation: CSVAGSATNEKLFF.

The chain employs TRBV19 and TRBJ1-2; no firm D call. Looked up from germline, CDR1 is LNHDA and CDR2 is SQIVND (reference sequence). The ends were cut back, 7 bases at V and 4 bases at J, with 19 bases in the middle. This CDR3 spans 15 amino acids. CDR3 sequence (DNA): TGTGCCAGTATTCCCGGGCCCGGCGGCGGCTATGGCTACACCTTC. Translated: CASIPGPGGGYGYTF.

This chain joins TRBV28 and TRBJ2-3; either TRBD1 or TRBD2 may supply D (6 bases each). From germline, CDR1 is MDHEN and CDR2 SYDVKM. The CDR3 covers 14 residues. The CDR3 loop is CALAGGPRSDTQYF. The CDR3 nucleotides read TGTGCTCTGGCCGGGGGCCCTCGGTCAGATACGCAGTATTTT. Variable domain in full (rest from reference TRBV28 and TRBJ2-3): DVKVTQSSRYLVKRTGEKVFLECVQDMDHENMFWYRQDPGLGLRLIYFSYDVKMKEKGDIPEGYSVSREKKERFSLILESASTNQTSMYLCALAGGPRSDTQYFGPGTRLTVL.

The chain combines TRBV4-1 with TRBJ1-2; D ambiguous. Germline V gene sequence: CDR1 MGHRA, CDR2 YSYEKL. V lost 4 bases to trimming and J lost 6 bases, with 21 bases between them. The length of the CDR3 is 16 residues. The CDR3 region has the DNA TGCGCCAGCAGCCTCCAATCTGCGCTTCTTGGGGATGGCTACACCTTC. Encoded protein: CASSLQSALLGDGYTF.

For this clone: In the same sample, other DNA sequences code for this CDR3. The gene calls are TRBV18 and TRBJ2-7; 10 bases map to TRBD1. The germline CDR1 and CDR2 sequences are KGHSH and LQKENI. The junction had 5 bases not matched to a gene; V was cut back by 3 bases and J by 3 bases. The CDR3 is 15 amino acids. CDR3 region: CASSPAGTGVYEQYF. Here the CDR3 DNA reads TGTGCCAGCTCACCCGCCGGGACAGGGGTCTACGAGCAGTACTTC.

This clone occurred once. The same CDR3 also results from other DNA sequences found in this sample. The chain links TRBV5-1 to TRBJ2-1; 8 bases line up with TRBD2. The germline gives CDR1 SGHRS, CDR2 YFSETQ. The CDR3 spans 16 residues. Trimming at V came to 1 base and at J to 0 bases, leaving 3 bases not matched to a gene. The CDR3, as DNA: TGCGCCAGCAGCTTGACAAGCGGGAGCTCCTACAATGAGCAGTTCTTC. Amino acids: CASSLTSGSSYNEQFF.

CDR3 in DNA: TGTGCCAGTAGCAGACTTATAGCGGGAGGGTGGGAGACCCAGTACTTC. It translates to CASSRLIAGGWETQYF. This chain uses TRBV19 with TRBJ2-5, with 11 positions matching TRBD2. J lost 5 bases, V lost 6 bases, and 11 bases had no gene match. The CDR3 consists of 16 residues. Germline V gene sequence: CDR1 LNHDA, CDR2 SQIVND (reference sequence).

This chain connects TRBV19 to TRBJ2-3; 7 bases fit TRBD2. V lost 1 base, J lost 5 bases, and 6 bases stayed unmatched. The CDR3 has 15 amino acids. Per the germline V gene, CDR1 is LNHDA and CDR2 is SQIVND (reference sequence). The CDR3 sequence is CASSIVPGGGDTQYF. In nucleotides, the CDR3 is TGTGCCAGTAGTATAGTACCCGGCGGGGGAGATACGCAGTATTTT. The entire variable domain, with the rest obtained from reference TRBV19 and TRBJ2-3, is as follows: DGGITQSPKYLFRKEGQNVTLSCEQNLNHDAMYWYRQDPGQGLRLIYYSQIVNDFQKGDIAEGYSVSREKKESFPLTVTSAQKNPTAFYLCASSIVPGGGDTQYFGPGTRLTVL.

This clone was seen more than once but under ten times. The chain couples TRBV5-1 to TRBJ1-1; no firm D call. CDR3 length equals 12 residues. V lost 0 bases, J lost 4 bases, and 4 bases lay in between. Germline values: CDR1 SGHRS, CDR2 YFSETQ. CDR3 in amino acids: CASSLGVTEAFF. CDR3 bases: TGCGCCAGCAGCTTGGGAGTCACTGAAGCTTTCTTT.

The DNA for the CDR3 is TGTGCTAGTGGTTTGGTAGGGACAGGGGATATCTATGGCTACACCTTC. Its protein is CASGLVGTGDIYGYTF. The chain has TRBV12-5 and TRBJ1-2; 10 bases map to TRBD1. The CDR3 is 16 residues long. Germline assignment: CDR1 LGHNT and CDR2 FRNRAP. V trimming: 0 bases; J trimming: 4 bases; junction bases outside the gene matches: 5.

This sequence joins TRBV10-3 and TRBJ1-1, with a tentative D call TRBD1 (6 bases). Germline V gene lookup returns CDR1 ENHRY and CDR2 SYGVKD. The germline V and J ends were trimmed by 7 bases and 5 bases, with 14 bases remaining between them. The CDR3 covers 13 residues. CDR3 bases: TGTGCCATCAAAGGGCAGGGGCGGACTGAAGCTTTCTTT. This codes for CAIKGQGRTEAFF.

CDR3 loop: CASRPSGGNYGYTF. DNA for the CDR3: TGTGCCAGCAGGCCCTCCGGGGGAAACTATGGCTACACCTTC. The chain recombines TRBV25-1 with TRBJ1-2, with D perhaps TRBD1 (5 bases). The germline V and J ends were trimmed by 6 bases and 2 bases, with 13 bases remaining between them. The CDR3 spans 14 residues. Germline loops: CDR1 MGHDK, CDR2 SYGVNS.

Worth noting for this clone: The same CDR3 arises from other DNA sequences in this sample as well. The chain links TRBV5-1 to TRBJ2-5; TRBD1 is a possible D gene (6 bases). The CDR3 is 13 residues long. Germline V lookup: CDR1 SGHRS, CDR2 YFSETQ. V shed 4 bases and J shed 4 bases, with 11 bases lying between them. The DNA of the CDR3 is TGCGCCAGCAGCCCTCCCAGGGGAGAGACCCAGTACTTC. Translating it yields CASSPPRGETQYF.

V and J are TRBV28 and TRBJ2-3; 7 positions match TRBD1. This CDR3 region has 16 residues. Germline values: CDR1 MDHEN, CDR2 SYDVKM. Unmatched junction bases numbered 14, after V lost 6 bases and J lost 5 bases. The CDR3 reads CASSPIGRGQGDTQYF. The CDR3 region has the DNA TGTGCCAGCAGCCCCATCGGTAGGGGGCAGGGAGATACGCAGTATTTT.

About this clone: A much larger clone lies one base from this, so it may be a read error. This CDR3 is also generated by other DNA sequences in the sample. The chain carries TRBV28 and TRBJ2-3; D remains ambiguous. This CDR3 has 11 amino acids. Trimming stripped 7 bases from V and 4 bases from J, with 6 bases between. Looked up from germline, CDR1 is MDHEN and CDR2 is SYDVKM. CDR3 nucleotides: TGTGCCAGCACCGTAGCAGATACGCAGTATTTT. Amino acids: CASTVADTQYF.

This chain links TRBV7-9 with TRBJ1-5; D ambiguous. The V gene lost 4 bases and the J gene lost 6 bases, with 19 bases spanning the gap. Germline V gene lookup returns CDR1 SEHNR and CDR2 FQNEAQ (reference sequence). The CDR3 consists of 16 residues. CDR3 region: CASSSPLAPSGQPQHF. Written as DNA, the CDR3 is TGTGCCAGCAGCTCCCCCCTGGCACCGTCGGGTCAGCCCCAGCATTTT.

The rearrangement links TRBV30 to TRBJ1-2; D gene uncertain. CDR3 length: 16 amino acids. Looked up from germline, CDR1 is GTSNPN and CDR2 is SVGIG (reference sequence). The germline V and J ends were trimmed by 0 bases and 4 bases, with 18 bases remaining between them. The CDR3 DNA reads TGTGCCTGGAGTGTAAGTTGGGGAGCGATAGGCTATGGCTACACCTTC. Protein: CAWSVSWGAIGYGYTF.

This chain connects TRBV9 to TRBJ2-6; TRBD1 is a possible D gene (6 bases). Germline assignment: CDR1 SGDLS and CDR2 YYNGEE. This CDR3 comprises 20 residues. Trimming removed 1 base at V and 0 bases at J, with 20 bases between. The CDR3 DNA reads TGTGCCAGCAGCGTAAGGGGTGGGGTACAGGGACCCTCTGGGGCCAACGTCCTGACTTTC. Amino acids: CASSVRGGVQGPSGANVLTF.

For this clone: This CDR3 is also generated by other DNA sequences in the sample. The chain joins TRBV19 to TRBJ2-6; D is perhaps TRBD2 (6 bases). CDR3 size: 15 residues. The germline V gene has CDR1 LNHDA and CDR2 SQIVND (reference sequence). The V and J ends lost 3 bases and 1 base respectively, with 7 bases between them. CDR3 coding DNA: TGTGCCAGTAGTATCGGAGGGTCTGGGGCCAACGTCCTGACTTTC. It is translated as CASSIGGSGANVLTF.

This clone came up once. The chain is built from TRBV4-2 and TRBJ2-2; no clear D. V lost 2 bases, J lost 3 bases, and 1 base lay in between. Germline assignment: CDR1 LGHNA and CDR2 YNFKEQ. This CDR3 region has 12 residues. CDR3 region: CASSQHTGELFF. DNA for the CDR3: TGTGCCAGCAGCCAACACACCGGGGAGCTGTTTTTT.

Note on this clone: The sample carries other DNA sequences with the same CDR3. The chain has TRBV20-1 and TRBJ2-1; no clear D. The CDR3 has 11 amino acids. Per the germline V gene, CDR1 is DFQATT and CDR2 is SNEGSKA (reference sequence). V lost 3 bases, J lost 3 bases, and 3 bases lay in between. The CDR3 reads CSARSYNEQFF. The DNA of the CDR3 is TGCAGTGCTAGGAGCTACAATGAGCAGTTCTTC.

V is TRBV7-2 and J is TRBJ2-3; maybe TRBD1 (6 bases). Germline CDR1 SGHTA, CDR2 FQGNSA. The CDR3 extends over 16 amino acids. The V gene lost 2 bases and the J gene lost 0 bases, with 12 bases spanning the gap. The CDR3 reads CASSLLGQPSTDTQYF. Written as DNA, the CDR3 is TGTGCCAGCAGCTTATTGGGACAACCTAGCACAGATACGCAGTATTTT.

CDR3 loop: CASSLDRQQNIQYF. The CDR3 region has the DNA TGCGCCAGCAGCTTGGACAGGCAACAAAACATTCAGTACTTC. This chain connects TRBV5-1 to TRBJ2-4, with a tentative D call TRBD1 (5 bases). The V end lost 0 bases, the J end lost 5 bases, and 9 bases lay between the germline ends. The CDR3 is 14 amino acids. Germline loops: CDR1 SGHRS, CDR2 YFSETQ.

V usage is TRBV5-1 and J usage is TRBJ2-7, with D maybe TRBD1 (6 bases). This CDR3 is built from 15 residues. CDR1 and CDR2 from the germline V gene are SGHRS and YFSETQ. V lost 4 bases and J 6 bases, leaving 20 bases between the germline ends. The CDR3 is CASSATGPGASEQYF. CDR3 DNA: TGCGCCAGCAGCGCTACAGGACCAGGGGCCTCCGAGCAGTACTTC.

V and J are TRBV7-3 and TRBJ2-5; no clear D gene. The ends were cut back, 2 bases at V and 3 bases at J, with 10 bases in the middle. This CDR3 region has 14 residues. CDR1 is SGHTA, CDR2 FQGTGA, per germline. CDR3 sequence reads: CASSLGRIEETQYF. CDR3 DNA sequence: TGTGCCAGCAGCTTAGGGCGAATCGAAGAGACCCAGTACTTC.

This chain connects TRBV2 to TRBJ2-1; 11 bases agree with TRBD2. The CDR3 is made up of 13 amino acids. CDR1 is SNHLY and CDR2 is FYNNEI in the germline V gene. The CDR3 loop is CATASGRSGEQFF. The CDR3 DNA reads TGTGCTACCGCTAGCGGGAGGTCTGGTGAGCAGTTCTTC. Full variable domain (missing parts from reference TRBV2 and TRBJ2-1): EPEVTQTPSHQVTQMGQEVILRCVPISNHLYFYWYRQILGQKVEFLVSFYNNEISEKSEIFDDQFSVERPDGSNFTLKIRSTKLEDSAMYFCATASGRSGEQFFGPGTRLTVL.

The V gene is TRBV6-1, the J gene TRBJ2-5; D remains ambiguous. The CDR3 sequence is 13 residues long. Germline values: CDR1 MNHNS, CDR2 SASEGT. The V end lost 7 bases, the J end lost 2 bases, and 11 bases lay between the germline ends. CDR3 DNA: TGTGCCAGCAAGGTACAGTTTCAAGAGACCCAGTACTTC. Translated, it gives CASKVQFQETQYF.